This entry lists 5 T cell receptor beta chains sequenced from one sample in a study of T cell repertoires in ileal Crohn's disease. Sequencing used immunoSEQ multiplex PCR; TCRdb keeps in-frame clones, though not all of them. The sample carries several thousand clones, around 69% recorded once. The time point: proximal margin of the surgical specimen (macroscopically non-inflamed). Specimen: ileal tissue. The source of these receptors is an adult with Crohn's disease.

The V and J genes are TRBV9 and TRBJ2-3; D gene uncertain. Germline CDR1 SGDLS, CDR2 YYNGEE. Trimming cost V 0 bases and J 2 bases, with 10 bases left between them. The CDR3 spans 15 residues. DNA of the CDR3: TGTGCCAGCAGCGTAGATCAATTGGCCACAGATACGCAGTATTTT. It specifies CASSVDQLATDTQYF.

V gene TRBV9 combines with J gene TRBJ2-7, with D perhaps TRBD1 (6 bases). V gave up 4 bases and J gave up 3 bases, with 14 bases separating them. The CDR3 loop spans 14 amino acids. The V gene's germline CDR1 is SGDLS and CDR2 YYNGEE. CDR3 in amino acids: CASSTTDSFYEQYF. The CDR3 DNA reads TGTGCCAGCAGCACTACGGACAGTTTCTACGAGCAGTACTTC.

V and J are TRBV7-3 and TRBJ2-6; 7 bases match TRBD1. With V trimmed by 2 bases and J by 0 bases, 7 bases remained unmatched. CDR1 is SGHTA, CDR2 FQGTGA, per germline. There are 18 residues in the CDR3. CDR3 nucleotide sequence: TGTGCCAGCAGCTTATCCGGGACAGTCAACTCTGGGGCCAACGTCCTGACTTTC. Translation: CASSLSGTVNSGANVLTF. Drawing the rest from reference TRBV7-3 and TRBJ2-6, the complete variable domain is GAGVSQTPSNKVTEKGKYVELRCDPISGHTALYWYRQSLGQGPEFLIYFQGTGAADDSGLPNDRFFAVRPEGSVSTLKIQRTERGDSAVYLCASSLSGTVNSGANVLTFGAGSRLTVL.

V and J are TRBV7-2 and TRBJ1-5, with a tentative D call TRBD1 (6 bases). Germline CDR1 SGHTA, CDR2 FQGNSA. The ends were cut back, 2 bases at V and 3 bases at J, with 11 bases in the middle. The CDR3 has 15 residues. The CDR3 nucleotides are TGTGCCAGCAGCTTAAACAGGGACTCCAATCAGCCCCAGCATTTT. Encoded protein: CASSLNRDSNQPQHF. The full variable domain, completed using reference TRBV7-2 and TRBJ1-5, is GAGVSQSPSNKVTEKGKDVELRCDPISGHTALYWYRQSLGQGLEFLIYFQGNSAPDKSGLPSDRFSAERTGGSVSTLTIQRTQQEDSAVYLCASSLNRDSNQPQHFGDGTRLSIL.

This clone occurred once. The rearrangement links TRBV7-9 to TRBJ2-3; D is ambiguous. The CDR3 runs to 14 residues. The V and J ends lost 11 bases and 2 bases respectively, with 17 bases between them. Germline CDR1 is SEHNR and CDR2 is FQNEAQ (reference sequence). In nucleotides, the CDR3 is TGTGCCCCCCCAAAGCGAAACATCACAGATACGCAGTATTTT. It translates to CAPPKRNITDTQYF. Looking up the rest from reference TRBV7-9 and TRBJ2-3 gives the full variable domain: DTGVSQNPRHKITKRGQNVTFRCDPISEHNRLYWYRQTLGQGPEFLTYFQNEAQLEKSRLLSDRFSAERPKGSFSTLEIQRTEQGDSAMYLCAPPKRNITDTQYFGPGTRLTVL.